This T cell receptor (beta chain) was identified during a study of CD8+ T cells in alopecia areata. Treatment here: oral pan-JAK inhibitor, 5-10 mg twice daily. J gave up 4 bases and V 6 bases, and 4 bases lay outside the gene matches. The germline gives CDR1 GTSNPN, CDR2 SVGIG (reference sequence). The CDR3 loop spans 12 amino acids. Extraction of RNA preceded its reverse transcription into cDNA, which served as the sequencing template. Sequencing was performed with immunoSEQ multiplex PCR; in TCRdb, only in-frame clones are kept and a portion is missing. This sample has 110,000 or so clones, with roughly 63% found just once.

The specimen was CD8+ T cells sorted from blood, collected at week 4, from a patient treated with tofacitinib. The clonotype originates from a human donor with alopecia areata. The chain is built from TRBV30 and TRBJ1-2, with 8 bases that match TRBD1. This chain's CDR3 is CACITGGYGYTF. The CDR3 DNA is TGTGCCTGCATCACAGGGGGCTATGGCTACACCTTC.